These 8 T cell receptor beta chains were sequenced from one sample in a study of cytotoxic CD8 clonotypes in ibrutinib-treated CLL. Libraries were prepared by immunoSEQ multiplex PCR; TCRdb keeps only in-frame clonotypes and omits some of them. The table includes some 350,000 clones, about 61% detected once. Sequencing was performed on PBMCs, taken after 36 months of ibrutinib treatment. These receptors came from a human donor with chronic lymphocytic leukemia.

The rearrangement links TRBV4-1 to TRBJ1-2; unclear D gene. Between the trimmed V and J ends, which lost 1 base and 8 bases, there was a span of 20 bases. The CDR3 is made up of 16 amino acids. Germline CDR1 reads MGHRA; CDR2 reads YSYEKL. The CDR3 here is CASSQVLARVRKGYTF. CDR3 DNA: TGCGCCAGCAGCCAAGTTTTGGCTCGGGTAAGGAAAGGCTACACCTTC.

The V call is TRBV4-1, the J call TRBJ2-5, with D possibly TRBD1 on 6 matching bases. Trimming took off 0 bases at V and 5 bases at J, with 10 bases between the two ends. This CDR3 region has 14 residues. From germline, CDR1 is MGHRA and CDR2 YSYEKL. CDR3 DNA sequence: TGCGCCAGCAGCCAAGATCCAGGGGTGGAGACCCAGTACTTC. Its translation is CASSQDPGVETQYF.

The V gene is TRBV5-1, the J gene TRBJ2-3; D is possibly TRBD1 or TRBD2 (5 bases each). CDR3 length: 16 residues. V was pared by 1 base and J by 1 base, with 13 bases between. CDR1 is SGHRS and CDR2 is YFSETQ in the germline V gene. The CDR3 coding sequence is TGCGCCAGCAGCTTGCACGGGACGGTGGGCACAGATACGCAGTATTTT. It translates to CASSLHGTVGTDTQYF.

V usage is TRBV29-1 and J usage is TRBJ2-7; D possibly corresponds to TRBD2 (6 bases). The ends were cut back, 0 bases at V and 5 bases at J, with 11 bases in the middle. The CDR3 is made up of 13 amino acids. Germline V gives CDR1 SQVTM, CDR2 ANQGSEA. The CDR3 sequence is CSVEEGGFDEQYF. The CDR3, as DNA: TGCAGCGTTGAAGAGGGGGGATTTGACGAGCAGTACTTC.

V usage is TRBV2 and J usage is TRBJ1-3; D gene ambiguous. Germline V gene data show CDR1 as SNHLY and CDR2 as FYNNEI. This CDR3 is 12 amino acids long. The ends were cut back, 8 bases at V and 0 bases at J, with 5 bases in the middle. The DNA for the CDR3 is TGTGCCAGCCGGTCCTCTGGAAACACCATATATTTT. Its protein product is CASRSSGNTIYF. Full variable domain (outside the CDR3, taken from reference TRBV2 and TRBJ1-3): EPEVTQTPSHQVTQMGQEVILRCVPISNHLYFYWYRQILGQKVEFLVSFYNNEISEKSEIFDDQFSVERPDGSNFTLKIRSTKLEDSAMYFCASRSSGNTIYFGEGSWLTVV.

The V and J genes are TRBV29-1 and TRBJ2-7; D might be TRBD2 (5 bases). The CDR3 spans 18 residues. Trimming cost V 1 base and J 3 bases, with 25 bases left between them. Germline V CDR1 and CDR2: SQVTM, ANQGSEA. The DNA of the CDR3 is TGCAGCGTTGAAGCACCCCCTTCACTGGCAGGCGGACTCTACGAGCAGTACTTC. Translation gives CSVEAPPSLAGGLYEQYF.

The V gene is TRBV4-1, the J gene TRBJ2-7, with 9 bases lining up with TRBD2. This CDR3 region has 15 residues. Germline loops: CDR1 MGHRA, CDR2 YSYEKL. With V trimmed by 2 bases and J by 7 bases, 9 bases remained unmatched. CDR3 coding DNA: TGCGCCAGCAGCCAAAGTCTAGCGGGATCAAGGGAGCAGTACTTC. The encoded protein is CASSQSLAGSREQYF.

This clone was seen once. The chain couples TRBV27 to TRBJ2-2; unclear D gene. Trimming left V 4 bases short and J 4 bases short, with 7 bases between. Germline lookup yields CDR1 MNHEY and CDR2 SMNVEV (reference sequence). The CDR3 is 13 amino acids. The CDR3 reads CASSWTFTGELFF. As DNA, the CDR3 is TGTGCCAGCAGTTGGACCTTCACCGGGGAGCTGTTTTTT.